The 8 T cell receptor beta chains listed next were all sequenced from one sample in a study of naive and memory T cell subsets. Two oligonucleotides, mixed equimolar, formed the beta constant-region primer covering TRBC1 and TRBC2. TCRdb reprocessed the UMI-ligation and nested PCR reads via MiXCR and lists one record per CDR3 protein. The sample carries around 160,000 distinct CDR3 sequences, over 15% recorded once. The specimen was naive CD4+ T cells from blood. These receptors originate from a human donor in good health.

This clonotype was found a few times. The chain links TRBV3-1 to TRBJ1-5; D gene ambiguous. The V gene lost 1 base and the J gene lost 6 bases, with 13 bases spanning the gap. The CDR3 extends over 15 amino acids. Germline V gene sequence: CDR1 LGHDT, CDR2 YNNKEL (reference sequence). The CDR3 bases are TGTGCCAGCAGCCAAGTCCCAGGACCTCTTCAGCCCCAGCATTTT. Translating gives CASSQVPGPLQPQHF. The entire variable domain, with the rest obtained from reference TRBV3-1 and TRBJ1-5, is as follows: DTAVSQTPKYLVTQMGNDKSIKCEQNLGHDTMYWYKQDSKKFLKIMFSYNNKELIINETVPNRFSPKSPDKAHLNLHINSLELGDSAVYFCASSQVPGPLQPQHFGDGTRLSIL.

A few counts support this clonotype. This CDR3 is CSESLAGLGQETQYF. Here the CDR3 DNA reads TGCAGTGAGTCTCTAGCGGGACTAGGTCAAGAGACCCAGTACTTC. The chain recombines TRBV20-1 with TRBJ2-5, with 9 bases fitting TRBD2. This CDR3 region has 15 residues. V lost 7 bases and J lost 2; bases outside the gene matches: 11. CDR1 DFQATT and CDR2 SNEGSKA come from the germline V gene (reference sequence).

The rearrangement joins TRBV27 to TRBJ1-1; D is unclear. Trimming removed 1 base from V and 4 bases from J, with 10 bases in between. CDR3 length: 14 residues. The germline V gene encodes CDR1 MNHEY and CDR2 SMNVEV (reference sequence). CDR3 sequence: CASSLFLTGTEAFF. CDR3 nucleotide sequence: TGTGCCAGCAGTTTATTCCTTACCGGCACTGAAGCTTTCTTT.

The rearrangement joins TRBV20-1 to TRBJ2-3; TRBD2 matches at 9 bases. Germline V lookup: CDR1 DFQATT, CDR2 SNEGSKA (reference sequence). The CDR3 is 16 amino acids. After removal of 0 bases from V and 5 bases from J, the junction contained 9 bases not matched to a gene. CDR3 bases: TGCAGTGCTAGAGATTTCGCGGGAGGGCCTTTAGATACGCAGTATTTT. This encodes CSARDFAGGPLDTQYF.

The chain combines TRBV6-2 or TRBV6-3 with TRBJ2-1; D remains ambiguous. CDR1 and CDR2 from the germline V gene are MNHEY and SVGEGT. The CDR3 covers 15 residues. V was trimmed by 6 bases and J by 10 bases, leaving 22 bases between them. In DNA, the CDR3 is TGTGCCAGCAGCGATAGTCGTTCAAGGTGGAAGGAGCAGTTCTTC. Protein sequence: CASSDSRSRWKEQFF.

This clonotype was recorded only once. The V call is TRBV27, the J call TRBJ2-7, with D hard to call. Germline V lookup: CDR1 MNHEY, CDR2 SMNVEV (reference sequence). The germline V and J ends were trimmed by 7 bases and 1 base, with 20 bases remaining between them. The CDR3 spans 16 residues. The CDR3 DNA follows: TGTGCCAGCACTCCCCGACTTTCCCGAAGGTCCTACGAGCAGTACTTC. It is translated as CASTPRLSRRSYEQYF.

The J gene is TRBJ2-7, the V gene TRBV20-1, with a weak D call TRBD2 (5 bases). V gave up 0 bases and J gave up 1 base, with 10 bases separating them. The CDR3 runs 14 residues. Germline CDR1 DFQATT, CDR2 SNEGSKA (reference sequence). For the CDR3, the DNA is TGCAGTGCTAGAGAGGGTAGCGAGTCCTACGAGCAGTACTTC. It translates to CSAREGSESYEQYF.

The gene calls are TRBV12-3 or TRBV12-4 and TRBJ1-5; perhaps TRBD1 as D (5 bases). This CDR3 has 15 amino acids. V lost 3 bases, J lost 0 bases, and 9 bases lay in between. CDR3 sequence: CASSFWGNSNQPQHF. CDR3 coding DNA: TGTGCCAGCAGTTTCTGGGGGAATAGCAATCAGCCCCAGCATTTT.